The subject of this entry is one T cell receptor beta chain. Because this beta chain is a stray read in a library intended to capture alpha chains, its abundance should not be given much weight. TCRdb called the RT-PCR reads again in MiXCR, with one record for every CDR3 protein. The sample holds about 6,500 distinct CDR3 sequences, approximately 90% seen once. CDR1 MNHEY and CDR2 SVGAGI come from the germline V gene. The CDR3 runs 15 residues. V lost 3 bases to trimming and J lost 0 bases, with 11 bases between them. The J gene is TRBJ1-2, the V gene TRBV6-5, with D uncertain. Sequenced material: memory CD4+ T cells from blood. The clonotype was recovered from a female donor in good health, serving as a healthy control. The CDR3 reads CASSYGRPANYGYTF. Here the CDR3 DNA reads TGTGCCAGCAGTTATGGGAGACCAGCTAACTATGGCTACACCTTC.